The 13 T cell receptor beta chains listed next were all sequenced from one sample in a study of cytomegalovirus exposure and HLA in healthy donors (dated by TCRdb to the late 2010s). The library was built by means of the immunoSEQ multiplex PCR assay. The multiplex PCR relied on a mix of 60 forward primers for TCR Vbeta segments and 13 reverse primers for TCR Jbeta segments. In its TCRdb copy, this immuneACCESS table keeps in-frame sequences only and misses some clones. Where compared with another copy, unresolved V genes explain less than half of these, and the others have no known cause. The sample table lists about 160,000 clones, roughly 85% of them with a count of one. About 1% of the sample goes to the ten largest clones. Sequencing input: PBMCs. Receptors originate from a woman aged 45-59 years in good health and CMV-seropositive.

This chain's CDR3 is CASSLNYGYTF. CDR3 sequence (DNA): TGTGCCAGTAGCCTGAACTATGGCTACACCTTC. The chain uses TRBV19 and TRBJ1-2; D gene ambiguous. The V end lost 6 bases, the J end lost 2 bases, and 4 bases lay between the germline ends. The germline CDR1 and CDR2 sequences are LNHDA and SQIVND (reference sequence). The CDR3 is made up of 11 amino acids.

V gene TRBV19 combines with J gene TRBJ1-1, with 9 bases matching TRBD1. This CDR3 comprises 15 residues. CDR1 and CDR2 from the germline V gene are LNHDA and SQIVND (reference sequence). The ends lost 3 bases at V and 4 bases at J; junction bases unmatched: 6. The CDR3 DNA is TGTGCCAGTAGTATGGGGGACAGGGTCACCACTGAAGCTTTCTTT. This translates into CASSMGDRVTTEAFF.

The rearrangement uses TRBV4-1 and TRBJ1-2; the D gene is possibly TRBD1 (6 bases). There are 13 residues in the CDR3. Germline assignment: CDR1 MGHRA and CDR2 YSYEKL. V lost 6 bases, J lost 7 bases, and 15 bases lay in between. The CDR3 sequence is CASRLQGSRGYTF. DNA of the CDR3: TGCGCCAGCAGGTTACAGGGTTCCCGTGGCTACACCTTC.

The genes are TRBV4-3 and TRBJ1-6, with D possibly being TRBD1 (6 bases). The V gene's germline CDR1 is LGHNA and CDR2 YSLEER. V gave up 4 bases and J gave up 4 bases, with 17 bases separating them. The CDR3 spans 17 residues. The CDR3 loop is CASSRSVPDSYNSPLHF. For the CDR3, the DNA is TGCGCCAGCAGCCGCTCCGTACCGGACAGTTATAATTCACCCCTCCACTTT.

This clone appeared a few times. The chain joins TRBV18 to TRBJ1-2; tentative D call: TRBD1 (5 bases). There are 14 residues in the CDR3. CDR1 and CDR2 from the germline V gene are KGHSH and LQKENI. V was cut by 1 base and J by 7 bases, with 13 bases left in between. The CDR3 reads CASSPLQGSSGYTF. In DNA form, the CDR3 reads TGTGCCAGCTCACCACTGCAGGGATCGAGTGGCTACACCTTC.

A single count supports this clone. The chain carries TRBV14 and TRBJ1-1; TRBD1 matches 9 bases. The CDR3 sequence is 18 residues long. The V and J ends lost 4 bases and 4 bases, in that order; junction bases with no gene match: 16. Per the germline V gene, CDR1 is SGHDN and CDR2 is FVKESK. Written as DNA, the CDR3 is TGTGCCAGCAGCCCCAGGGCGGGGGACAGGGTATACAGCACTGAAGCTTTCTTT. Its protein is CASSPRAGDRVYSTEAFF.

The chain couples TRBV11-2 to TRBJ2-5; 9 nucleotides agree with TRBD1. V was clipped by 5 bases and J by 10 bases; unmatched bases: 11. Looked up from germline, CDR1 is SGHAT and CDR2 is FQNNGV. This CDR3 has 14 amino acids. CDR3 sequence reads: CASSQAFRDRVQYF. The DNA of the CDR3 is TGTGCCAGCAGCCAAGCCTTCCGGGACAGGGTCCAGTACTTC.

This chain links TRBV4-1 with TRBJ2-1, with 13 bases fitting TRBD2. The CDR3 has 19 residues. The ends lost 0 bases at V and 4 bases at J; junction bases unmatched: 9. The germline gives CDR1 MGHRA, CDR2 YSYEKL. DNA of the CDR3: TGCGCCAGCAGCCAAGAGCGGACACTAGCGGGAGGGAAATACAATGAGCAGTTCTTC. Translation: CASSQERTLAGGKYNEQFF.

This clone was seen a single time. The J gene is TRBJ1-5, the V gene TRBV7-2; 9 positions match TRBD1. The CDR3 totals 15 residues. J was trimmed by 7 bases and V by 6 bases; bases with no gene match: 10. Germline V gene data show CDR1 as SGHTA and CDR2 as FQGNSA. In nucleotides, the CDR3 is TGTGCCAGCAGTTCGACTACAGGGGGCTTGCAGCCCCAGCATTTT. Protein sequence: CASSSTTGGLQPQHF.

This clone was counted once. The chain uses TRBV4-1 and TRBJ1-5; 7 positions agree with TRBD1. After removal of 1 base from V and 7 bases from J, the junction contained 7 bases not matched to a gene. CDR1 MGHRA and CDR2 YSYEKL come from the germline V gene. The CDR3 is made up of 15 amino acids. CDR3 nucleotide sequence: TGCGCCAGCAGCCAAGTCGTAGGGGGCGGACAGCCCCAGCATTTT. Its translation is CASSQVVGGGQPQHF.

The chain employs TRBV27 and TRBJ1-5; D might be TRBD1 (6 bases). V shed 5 bases and J shed 7 bases, with 12 bases lying between them. The CDR3 spans 13 residues. Per germline, CDR1 MNHEY and CDR2 SMNVEV (reference sequence). In nucleotides, the CDR3 is TGTGCCAGCAGTGGAACAGGGATACAGCCCCAGCATTTT. This codes for CASSGTGIQPQHF.

V is TRBV12-5 and J is TRBJ1-5; 9 bases line up with TRBD1. V was pared by 9 bases and J by 2 bases, with 11 bases of the junction left unmatched. There are 16 residues in the CDR3. CDR1 and CDR2 (germline): LGHNT, FRNRAP. CDR3 in DNA: TGTGCTAGAATGTCGGACAGGGGCCATGGCAATCAGCCCCAGCATTTT. Protein product: CARMSDRGHGNQPQHF.

The genes are TRBV2 and TRBJ2-1; 11 bases fit TRBD2. Trimming removed 6 bases from V and 2 bases from J; junction bases left unmatched: 15. The CDR3 runs to 19 residues. Germline V gene data show CDR1 as SNHLY and CDR2 as FYNNEI. DNA of the CDR3: TGTGCCAGCAGAAGGAGAACTTGGGTAGCGGGGGGGACCTACAATGAGCAGTTCTTC. This translates into CASRRRTWVAGGTYNEQFF.